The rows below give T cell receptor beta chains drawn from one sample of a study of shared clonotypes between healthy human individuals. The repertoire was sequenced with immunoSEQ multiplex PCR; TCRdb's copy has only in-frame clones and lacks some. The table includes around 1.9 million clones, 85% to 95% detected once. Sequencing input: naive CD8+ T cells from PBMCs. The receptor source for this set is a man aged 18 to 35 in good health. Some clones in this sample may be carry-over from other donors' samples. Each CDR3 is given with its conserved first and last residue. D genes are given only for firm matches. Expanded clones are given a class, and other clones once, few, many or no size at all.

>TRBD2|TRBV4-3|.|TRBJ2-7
TGCGCCAGCAGCCGCTGGGAGACTAGCTTCGACGAGCAGTACTTC
CASSRWETSFDEQYF
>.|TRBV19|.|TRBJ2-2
TGTGCCAGTAGTCCAACAGGGCTCGGGGAGCTGTTTTTT
CASSPTGLGELFF
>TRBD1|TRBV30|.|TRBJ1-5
TGTGCCTGGAGTGCCCGTGACAGGGGGCTTTCATCATATCAGCCCCAGCATTTT
CAWSARDRGLSSYQPQHF
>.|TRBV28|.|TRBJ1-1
TGTGCCAGCAGTCACCCGCGGGGGCGAATAGTCGGGAACACTGAAGCTTTCTTT
CASSHPRGRIVGNTEAFF
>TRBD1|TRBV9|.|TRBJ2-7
TGTGCCAGCAGCCCCCGGACAGGGGTATCTTGGTACGAGCAGTACTTC
CASSPRTGVSWYEQYF
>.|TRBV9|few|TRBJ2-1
TGTGCCAGCAGCGTAGAATGGTCGGGTGAGCAGTTCTTC
CASSVEWSGEQFF
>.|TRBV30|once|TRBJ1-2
TGTGCCTGGAGTTGGCGGCGTGGGGGAAACTATGGCTACACCTTC
CAWSWRRGGNYGYTF
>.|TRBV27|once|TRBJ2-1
TGTGCCAGCAGTTCGACCGGGTTTGAGCAGTTCTTC
CASSSTGFEQFF
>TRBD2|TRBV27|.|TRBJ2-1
TGTGCCAGCAGTTTCCGGCAGCGGGAGGCTGAGCAGTTCTTC
CASSFRQREAEQFF
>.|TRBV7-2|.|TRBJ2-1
TGTGCCAGCAGCTACCGGGACACCTACAATGAGCAGTTCTTC
CASSYRDTYNEQFF
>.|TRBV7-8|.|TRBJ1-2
TGTGCCAGCAGCCCGCGGCGGGGGGCGGTTGAAGGCTACACCTTC
CASSPRRGAVEGYTF
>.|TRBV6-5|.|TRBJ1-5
TGTGCCAGCAGTTACAGTGGCAATAGCAATCAGCCCCAGCATTTT
CASSYSGNSNQPQHF
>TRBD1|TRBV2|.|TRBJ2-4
TGTGCCAGCAGTGGGGGACAGTATATCAAAAACATTCAGTACTTC
CASSGGQYIKNIQYF
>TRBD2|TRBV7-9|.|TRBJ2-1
TGTGCCAGCAGCTTATCAGCGGGAGGGCCGGGGAATGAGCAGTTCTTC
CASSLSAGGPGNEQFF
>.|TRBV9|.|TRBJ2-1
TGTGCCAGCAGCATTCGGGACCAGAGCTCCTACAATGAGCAGTTCTTC
CASSIRDQSSYNEQFF
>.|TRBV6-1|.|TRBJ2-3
TGTGCCAGCAGTGAAGTCTTCTCCTACACAGATACGCAGTATTTT
CASSEVFSYTDTQYF
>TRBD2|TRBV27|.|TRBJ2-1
TGTGCCAGCAGTCCCTGGACTAGTGACTACAATGAGCAGTTCTTC
CASSPWTSDYNEQFF
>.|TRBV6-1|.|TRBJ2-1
TGTGCCAGCAGGGGGACCTTGTACAATGAGCAGTTCTTC
CASRGTLYNEQFF
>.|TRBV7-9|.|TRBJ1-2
TGTGCCAGCAGGGGACCATCTAGGCCTGGCTACACCTTC
CASRGPSRPGYTF
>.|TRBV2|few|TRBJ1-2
TGTGCCAGCAGTGAGCTGAGGGGCTATGGCTACACCTTC
CASSELRGYGYTF
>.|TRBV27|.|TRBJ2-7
TGTGCCAGCAGTTTTTGGGGGGGCGCACCAACCTACGAGCAGTACTTC
CASSFWGGAPTYEQYF
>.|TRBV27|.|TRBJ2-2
TGTGCCAGCAGAGCCCGACAGATCGGGGAGCTGTTTTTT
CASRARQIGELFF
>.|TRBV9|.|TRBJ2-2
TGTGCCAGCAGCGTAGCTCGACAGGAGGTCACCGGGGAGCTGTTTTTT
CASSVARQEVTGELFF
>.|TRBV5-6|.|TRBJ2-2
TGTGCCAGCAGCTTGAGGGGGGCTGCCGGGGAGCTGTTTTTT
CASSLRGAAGELFF
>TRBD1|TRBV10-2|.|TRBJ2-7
TGCGCCAGCAGAGGGGACAGGGTTTACGAGCAGTACTTC
CASRGDRVYEQYF
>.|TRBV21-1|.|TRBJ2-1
TGTGCCAGCAGCAAAGGGACTACGCACTCCTACAATGAGCAGTTCTTC
CASSKGTTHSYNEQFF
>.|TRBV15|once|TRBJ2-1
TGTGCCACCAGCGTACCCTGGGGAGGTGGAGTGGCGTACAATGAGCAGTTCTTC
CATSVPWGGGVAYNEQFF
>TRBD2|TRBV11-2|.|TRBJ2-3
TGTGCCAGCAGCTTAGTAGCGGGAGGGGGGGATACGCAGTATTTT
CASSLVAGGGDTQYF
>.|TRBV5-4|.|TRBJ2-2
TGTGCCAGCAGCCCCTGGGACCGACGTAACACCGGGGAGCTGTTTTTT
CASSPWDRRNTGELFF
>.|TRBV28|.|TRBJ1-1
TGTGCCAGCAGTTTCTCCGTGGGTGGGGGGACTGAAGCTTTCTTT
CASSFSVGGGTEAFF
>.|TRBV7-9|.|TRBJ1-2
TGTGCCAGCAGCTTAGCGGTCGCCTGGGAGGGTACTAACTATGGCTACACCTTC
CASSLAVAWEGTNYGYTF
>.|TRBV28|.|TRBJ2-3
TGTGCCAGCAGTTTATCCGCAGGGCCGACGACAGATACGCAGTATTTT
CASSLSAGPTTDTQYF
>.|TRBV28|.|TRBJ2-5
TGTGCCAGCAGTAGCTCGGGAAATGGGGAGACCCAGTACTTC
CASSSSGNGETQYF